The rows below give T cell receptor beta chains drawn from one sample of a study of T cell repertoires in cytomegalovirus infection. The antigens these receptors bind are not known. One entry per CDR3 protein, called by TCRdb with MiXCR from the reads. This sample has about 900,000 distinct CDR3 sequences, with 31% found just once. This sample comprised cultured CD8+ T cells from PBMCs, obtained from culture after CMV antigen stimulation. These receptors were collected from a human donor in good health (CMV status not recorded). Some clones in this sample may be carry-over from other donors' samples. Each CDR3 is given with its conserved first and last residue. D genes are given only for firm matches. A row's size may be missing; if present it is once, few, many or a size class.

>TRBV4-1|TRBJ2-5|16|TRBD2|NA
TGCGCCAGCAGCCAAGAAGGTAGCGGGGGGCAAGAGACCCAGTACTTC
CASSQEGSGGQETQYF
>TRBV29-1|TRBJ1-1|8|NA|few
TGCAGCGTTGCAGGGGCTTTCTTT
CSVAGAFF
>TRBV12-3/TRBV12-4|TRBJ2-7|15|TRBD1|NA
TGTGCCAGCAGTACGCACCGGGACAGGGCTTACGAGCAGTACTTC
CASSTHRDRAYEQYF
>TRBV7-3|TRBJ1-1|15|NA|many
TGTGCCAGCAGCTCCCCCCGGGGATCGGACACTGAAGCTTTCTTT
CASSSPRGSDTEAFF
>TRBV4-1|TRBJ2-6|15|NA|NA
TGCGCCAGCAGCGAAGGGGCCTCTGGGGCCAACGTCCTGACTTTC
CASSEGASGANVLTF
>TRBV19|TRBJ1-2|10|NA|few
TGTGCCAGCTCCCGGGAAGGCTACACCTTC
CASSREGYTF
>TRBV7-9|TRBJ1-2|12|NA|NA
TGTGCCAGCAGCTCAATGGAGGATGGCTACACCTTC
CASSSMEDGYTF
>TRBV27|TRBJ2-1|15|NA|NA
TGTGCCAGCAGTTTCGGGCAAACTTCCTACAATGAGCAGTTCTTC
CASSFGQTSYNEQFF
>TRBV29-1|TRBJ2-5|12|TRBD2|few
TGCAGCGGGGGCCCGGGAGGAGAGACCCAGTACTTC
CSGGPGGETQYF
>TRBV5-1|TRBJ2-7|15|TRBD1|NA
TGCGCCAGCAGCTCCAGGACAGGGGTGGCCTACGAGCAGTACTTC
CASSSRTGVAYEQYF
>TRBV10-3|TRBJ1-3|14|NA|few
TGTGCCATCAGAAGACGGCTCTCTGGAAACACCATATATTTT
CAIRRRLSGNTIYF
>TRBV6-2/TRBV6-3|TRBJ1-4|13|NA|few
TGTGCCAGCAGTTACGACATAGGTGAAAAACTGTTTTTT
CASSYDIGEKLFF
>TRBV28|TRBJ1-4|14|TRBD1|few
TGTGCCAGCAGCTACTACCGGGACAGCCGAAAACTGTTTTTT
CASSYYRDSRKLFF
>TRBV12-5|TRBJ2-3|13|NA|NA
TGTGCTAGTGGTCTGACGGGGGTGGATACGCAGTATTTT
CASGLTGVDTQYF
>TRBV19|TRBJ2-7|17|NA|few
TGTGCCAGTAGTCTACTGGCTGGGACTGTAAATTCCTACGAGCAGTACTTC
CASSLLAGTVNSYEQYF
>TRBV6-1|TRBJ1-5|15|NA|many
TGTGCCAGCAGTGATGAGGACCTTAGCAATCAGCCCCAGCATTTT
CASSDEDLSNQPQHF
>TRBV28|TRBJ2-5|14|NA|NA
TGTGCCAGCAGTCCTCGGAGGGTAGTGGAGACCCAGTACTTC
CASSPRRVVETQYF
>TRBV3-1|TRBJ2-3|14|NA|NA
TGTGCCAGCAGCCAAGTTAGTGGGGGATCCACGCAGTATTTT
CASSQVSGGSTQYF
>TRBV6-5|TRBJ1-6|15|NA|few
TGTGCCAGCAGGGAACAGGGCGCATATAATTCACCCCTCCACTTT
CASREQGAYNSPLHF
>TRBV7-9|TRBJ2-7|13|NA|NA
TGTGCCAGCAGCGATGTCGTGACCTACGAGCAGTACTTC
CASSDVVTYEQYF
>TRBV12-3/TRBV12-4|TRBJ2-7|19|NA|few
TGTGCCAGCAGCCCGCCCTTACTCGGGGTTTTAGTAGGCCCCTACGAGCAGTACTTC
CASSPPLLGVLVGPYEQYF
>TRBV7-9|TRBJ2-5|14|TRBD1|few
TGTGCCAGCAGCTGGGGACAGGGAAAAGAGACCCAGTACTTC
CASSWGQGKETQYF